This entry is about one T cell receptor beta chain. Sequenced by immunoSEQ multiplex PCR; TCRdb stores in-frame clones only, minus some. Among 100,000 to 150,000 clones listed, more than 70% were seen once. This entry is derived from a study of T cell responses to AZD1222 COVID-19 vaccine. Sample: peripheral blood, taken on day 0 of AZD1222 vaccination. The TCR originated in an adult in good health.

The CDR3 nucleotides are TGTGCCAGCAGCTTAGATGGACACAGGGCGGGCACCGGGGAGCTGTTTTTT. It codes for CASSLDGHRAGTGELFF. This chain joins TRBV7-2 and TRBJ2-2; TRBD1 might be the D (6 bases). The CDR3 length is 17 residues. V lost 1 base and J 4 bases, leaving 16 bases between the germline ends. Germline CDR1 SGHTA, CDR2 FQGNSA.